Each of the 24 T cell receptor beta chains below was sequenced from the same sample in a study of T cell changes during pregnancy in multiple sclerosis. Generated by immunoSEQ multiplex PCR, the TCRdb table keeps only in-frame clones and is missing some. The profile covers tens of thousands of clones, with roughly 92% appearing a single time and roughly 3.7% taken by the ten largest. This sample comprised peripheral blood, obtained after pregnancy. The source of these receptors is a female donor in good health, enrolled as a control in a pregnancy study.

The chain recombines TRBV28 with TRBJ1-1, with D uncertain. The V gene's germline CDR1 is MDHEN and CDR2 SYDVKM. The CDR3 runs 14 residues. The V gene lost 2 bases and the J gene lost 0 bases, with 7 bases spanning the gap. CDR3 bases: TGTGCCAGCAGTTTAACAGCTATGAACACTGAAGCTTTCTTT. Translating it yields CASSLTAMNTEAFF.

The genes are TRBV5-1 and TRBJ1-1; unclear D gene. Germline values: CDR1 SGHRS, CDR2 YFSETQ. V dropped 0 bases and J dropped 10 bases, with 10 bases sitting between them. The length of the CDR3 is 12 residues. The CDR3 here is CASSLGGEGAFF. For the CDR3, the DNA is TGCGCCAGCAGCTTGGGTGGGGAGGGAGCTTTCTTT.

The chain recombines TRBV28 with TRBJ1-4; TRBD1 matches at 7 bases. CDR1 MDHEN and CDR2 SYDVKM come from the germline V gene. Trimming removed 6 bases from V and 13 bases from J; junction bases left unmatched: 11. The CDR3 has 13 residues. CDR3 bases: TGTGCCAGCAGCCAGGGGGACCCCCTGGGACTGTTTTTT. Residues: CASSQGDPLGLFF.

The CDR3 sequence is CASSLSVAGGFEQFF. CDR3 sequence (DNA): TGCGCCAGCAGCTTATCAGTCGCAGGGGGCTTTGAGCAGTTCTTC. The chain joins TRBV5-1 to TRBJ2-1; 8 bases are a match to TRBD1. The CDR3 covers 15 residues. In germline, CDR1 is SGHRS, CDR2 YFSETQ. V was pared by 2 bases and J by 9 bases, with 10 bases of the junction left unmatched.

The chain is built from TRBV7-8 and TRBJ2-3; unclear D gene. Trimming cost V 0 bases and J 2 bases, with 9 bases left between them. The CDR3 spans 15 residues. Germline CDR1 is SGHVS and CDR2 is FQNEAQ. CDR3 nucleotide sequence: TGTGCCAGCAGCTTAGCGGGCTTCTACACAGATACGCAGTATTTT. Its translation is CASSLAGFYTDTQYF.

The CDR3 protein is CASSWTGRSTDTQYF. The CDR3 DNA follows: TGTGCCAGCAGTTGGACAGGGAGAAGCACAGATACGCAGTATTTT. The chain combines TRBV27 with TRBJ2-3, with 8 nucleotides matching TRBD1. V was pared by 4 bases and J by 0 bases, with 3 bases of the junction left unmatched. CDR1 and CDR2 (germline): MNHEY, SMNVEV (reference sequence). The CDR3 covers 15 residues.

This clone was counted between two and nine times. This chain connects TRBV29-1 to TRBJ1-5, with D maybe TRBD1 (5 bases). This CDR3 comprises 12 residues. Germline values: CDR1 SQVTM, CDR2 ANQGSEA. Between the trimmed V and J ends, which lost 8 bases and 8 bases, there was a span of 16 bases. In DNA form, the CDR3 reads TGCAGCACCGGGACGCGGGGTGAGCCCCAGCATTTT. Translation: CSTGTRGEPQHF.

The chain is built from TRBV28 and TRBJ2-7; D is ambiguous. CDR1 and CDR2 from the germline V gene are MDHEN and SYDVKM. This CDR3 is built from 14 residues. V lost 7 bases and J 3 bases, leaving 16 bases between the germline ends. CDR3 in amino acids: CASNPPEGGYEQYF. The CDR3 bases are TGTGCCAGCAACCCCCCGGAAGGCGGCTACGAGCAGTACTTC.

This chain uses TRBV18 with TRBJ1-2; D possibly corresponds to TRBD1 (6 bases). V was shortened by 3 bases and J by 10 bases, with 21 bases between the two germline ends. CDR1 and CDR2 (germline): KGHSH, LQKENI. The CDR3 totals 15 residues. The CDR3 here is CASSPNPQGRSDYTF. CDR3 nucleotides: TGTGCCAGCTCACCTAACCCACAGGGTAGGTCTGACTACACCTTC. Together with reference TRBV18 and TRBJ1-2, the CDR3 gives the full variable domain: NAGVMQNPRHLVRRRGQEARLRCSPMKGHSHVYWYRQLPEEGLKFMVYLQKENIIDESGMPKERFSAEFPKEGPSILRIQQVVRGDSAAYFCASSPNPQGRSDYTFGSGTRLTVV.

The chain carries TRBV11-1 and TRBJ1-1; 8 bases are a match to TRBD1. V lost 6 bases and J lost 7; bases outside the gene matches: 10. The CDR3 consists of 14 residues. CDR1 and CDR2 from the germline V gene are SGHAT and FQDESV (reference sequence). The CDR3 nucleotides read TGTGCCAGCAGGATCCCAGGGGGCCCCAATGAAGCTTTCTTT. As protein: CASRIPGGPNEAFF.

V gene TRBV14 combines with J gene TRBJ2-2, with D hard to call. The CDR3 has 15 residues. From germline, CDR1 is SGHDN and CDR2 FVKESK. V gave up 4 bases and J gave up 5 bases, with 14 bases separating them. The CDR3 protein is CASSPLGTGTGELFF. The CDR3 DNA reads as TGTGCCAGCAGCCCTCTAGGAACGGGTACCGGGGAGCTGTTTTTT.

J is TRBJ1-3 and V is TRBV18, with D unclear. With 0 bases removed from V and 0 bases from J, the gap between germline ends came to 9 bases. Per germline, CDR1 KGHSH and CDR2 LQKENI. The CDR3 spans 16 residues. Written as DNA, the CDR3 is TGTGCCAGCTCACCACCGGGCCTATACTCTGGAAACACCATATATTTT. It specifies CASSPPGLYSGNTIYF.

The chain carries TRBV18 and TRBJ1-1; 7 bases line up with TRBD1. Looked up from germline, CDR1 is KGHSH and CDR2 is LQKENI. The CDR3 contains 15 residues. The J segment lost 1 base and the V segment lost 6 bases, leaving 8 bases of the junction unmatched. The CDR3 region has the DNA TGTGCCAGCTCCCCTGGAGGGGGCCCGAACACTGAAGCTTTCTTT. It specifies CASSPGGGPNTEAFF.

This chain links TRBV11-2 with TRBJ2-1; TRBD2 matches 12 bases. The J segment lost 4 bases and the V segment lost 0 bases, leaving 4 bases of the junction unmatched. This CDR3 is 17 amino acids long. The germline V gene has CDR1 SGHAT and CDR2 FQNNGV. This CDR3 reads CASSLDLGLAGYNEQFF. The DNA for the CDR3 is TGTGCCAGCAGCTTAGATCTCGGACTAGCGGGATACAATGAGCAGTTCTTC.

CDR3 loop: CASGAGQLFGEQFF. The CDR3 region has the DNA TGTGCCAGTGGAGCAGGGCAATTGTTTGGGGAGCAGTTCTTC. The chain carries TRBV19 and TRBJ2-1, with D perhaps TRBD1 (5 bases). Germline CDR1 and CDR2: LNHDA and SQIVND (reference sequence). V lost 8 bases and J lost 10, with 21 bases in between. CDR3 length equals 14 residues.

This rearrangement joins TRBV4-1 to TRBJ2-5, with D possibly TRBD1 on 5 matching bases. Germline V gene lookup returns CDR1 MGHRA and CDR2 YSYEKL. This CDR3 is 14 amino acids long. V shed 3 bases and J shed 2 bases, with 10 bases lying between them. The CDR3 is CASSHRDSQETQYF. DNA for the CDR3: TGCGCCAGCAGCCACAGGGATAGTCAAGAGACCCAGTACTTC.

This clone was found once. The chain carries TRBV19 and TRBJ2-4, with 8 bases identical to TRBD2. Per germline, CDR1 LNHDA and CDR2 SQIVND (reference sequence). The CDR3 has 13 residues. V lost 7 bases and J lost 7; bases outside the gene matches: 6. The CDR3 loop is CASKLPGGNIQYF. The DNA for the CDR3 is TGTGCCAGTAAACTACCGGGAGGGAACATTCAGTACTTC. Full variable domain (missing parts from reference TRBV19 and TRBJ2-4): DGGITQSPKYLFRKEGQNVTLSCEQNLNHDAMYWYRQDPGQGLRLIYYSQIVNDFQKGDIAEGYSVSREKKESFPLTVTSAQKNPTAFYLCASKLPGGNIQYFGAGTRLSVL.

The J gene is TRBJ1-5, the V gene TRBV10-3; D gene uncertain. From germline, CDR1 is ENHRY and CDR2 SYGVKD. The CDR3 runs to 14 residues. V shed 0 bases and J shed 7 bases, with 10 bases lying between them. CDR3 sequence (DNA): TGTGCCATCAGTGAGTCAACGGGGATCCAGCCCCAGCATTTT. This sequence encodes CAISESTGIQPQHF.

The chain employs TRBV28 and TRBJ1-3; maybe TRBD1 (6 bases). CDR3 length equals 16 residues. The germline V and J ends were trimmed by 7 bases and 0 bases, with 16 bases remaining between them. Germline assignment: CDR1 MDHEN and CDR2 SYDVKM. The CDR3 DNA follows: TGTGCCAGCACCCTAGGGGGTTCCCGCTCTGGAAACACCATATATTTT. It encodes CASTLGGSRSGNTIYF.

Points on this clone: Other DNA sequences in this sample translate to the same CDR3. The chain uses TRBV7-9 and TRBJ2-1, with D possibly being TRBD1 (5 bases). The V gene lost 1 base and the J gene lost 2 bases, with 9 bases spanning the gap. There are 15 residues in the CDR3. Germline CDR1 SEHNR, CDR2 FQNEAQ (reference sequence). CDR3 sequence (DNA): TGTGCCAGCAGCTTAGAAGGGGCCCCCTACAATGAGCAGTTCTTC. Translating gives CASSLEGAPYNEQFF.

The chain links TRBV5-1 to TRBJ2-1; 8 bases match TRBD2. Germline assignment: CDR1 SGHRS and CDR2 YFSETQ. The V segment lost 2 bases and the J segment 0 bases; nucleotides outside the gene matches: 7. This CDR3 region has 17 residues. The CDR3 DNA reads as TGCGCCAGCAGCTTATCGGGGGGGGCCAGCTCCTACAATGAGCAGTTCTTC. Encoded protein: CASSLSGGASSYNEQFF. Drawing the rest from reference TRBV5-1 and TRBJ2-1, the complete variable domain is KAGVTQTPRYLIKTRGQQVTLSCSPISGHRSVSWYQQTPGQGLQFLFEYFSETQRNKGNFPGRFSGRQFSNSRSEMNVSTLELGDSALYLCASSLSGGASSYNEQFFGPGTRLTVL.

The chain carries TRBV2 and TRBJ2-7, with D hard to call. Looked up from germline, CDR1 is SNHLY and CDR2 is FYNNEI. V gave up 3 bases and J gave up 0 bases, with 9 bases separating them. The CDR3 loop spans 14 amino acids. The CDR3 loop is CASSDDSRSYEQYF. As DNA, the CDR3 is TGTGCCAGCAGTGATGACTCACGCTCCTACGAGCAGTACTTC.

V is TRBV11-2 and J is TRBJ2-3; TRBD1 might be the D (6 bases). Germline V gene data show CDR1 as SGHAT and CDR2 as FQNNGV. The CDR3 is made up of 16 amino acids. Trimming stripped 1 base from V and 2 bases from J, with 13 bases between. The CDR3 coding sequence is TGTGCCAGCAGCTTAGGCAGGGGCGCAGTCACAGATACGCAGTATTTT. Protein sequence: CASSLGRGAVTDTQYF.

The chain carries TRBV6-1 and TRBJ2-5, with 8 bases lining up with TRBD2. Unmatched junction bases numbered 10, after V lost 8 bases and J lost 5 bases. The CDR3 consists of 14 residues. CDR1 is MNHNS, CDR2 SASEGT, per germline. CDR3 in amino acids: CASLLAGGSETQYF. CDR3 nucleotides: TGTGCCAGCTTGTTGGCGGGGGGATCGGAGACCCAGTACTTC.